This T cell receptor beta chain appears in the sequencing data of a study of blood T cell repertoires in COVID-19. Across the whole study: Acute and convalescent COVID-19 specimens originated in the United States, Italy and Spain. Sample material is recorded as cDNA or gDNA derived from T cells, B-cell-depleted T cells, or PBMCs.

Looked up from germline, CDR1 is SGDLS and CDR2 is YYNGEE. The CDR3 is 13 amino acids. V lost 3 bases and J lost 6, with 12 bases in between. As handled by the study authors: For nucleated cells, counts were estimated from reference gene primer amplification. The data were produced by immunoSEQ multiplex PCR, yet TCRdb's version contains in-frame clones alone and is incomplete. That table furnishes V, J and clone size, whereas the DNA furnished D and trimming. The sample lists about 220,000 clones, 84% occurring once. Specimen: peripheral blood. The sequence derives from a man aged 45-65 years with active or convalescent COVID-19. V usage is TRBV9 and J usage is TRBJ1-2; D remains unclear. CDR3: CASSALGRDGYTF. CDR3 DNA: TGTGCCAGCAGCGCCCTTGGGAGGGATGGCTACACCTTC.